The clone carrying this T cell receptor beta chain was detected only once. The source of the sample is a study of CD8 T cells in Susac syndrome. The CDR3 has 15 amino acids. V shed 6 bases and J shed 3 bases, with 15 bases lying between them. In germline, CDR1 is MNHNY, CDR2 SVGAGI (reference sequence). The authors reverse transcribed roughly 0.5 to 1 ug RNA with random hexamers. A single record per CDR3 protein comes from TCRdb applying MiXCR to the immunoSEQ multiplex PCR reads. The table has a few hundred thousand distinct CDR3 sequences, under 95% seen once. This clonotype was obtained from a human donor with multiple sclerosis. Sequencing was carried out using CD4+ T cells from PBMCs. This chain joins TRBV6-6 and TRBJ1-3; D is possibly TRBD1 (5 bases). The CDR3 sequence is CASSPGSGSGNTIYF. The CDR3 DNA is TGTGCCAGCAGCCCAGGGTCCGGGAGTGGAAACACCATATATTTT.